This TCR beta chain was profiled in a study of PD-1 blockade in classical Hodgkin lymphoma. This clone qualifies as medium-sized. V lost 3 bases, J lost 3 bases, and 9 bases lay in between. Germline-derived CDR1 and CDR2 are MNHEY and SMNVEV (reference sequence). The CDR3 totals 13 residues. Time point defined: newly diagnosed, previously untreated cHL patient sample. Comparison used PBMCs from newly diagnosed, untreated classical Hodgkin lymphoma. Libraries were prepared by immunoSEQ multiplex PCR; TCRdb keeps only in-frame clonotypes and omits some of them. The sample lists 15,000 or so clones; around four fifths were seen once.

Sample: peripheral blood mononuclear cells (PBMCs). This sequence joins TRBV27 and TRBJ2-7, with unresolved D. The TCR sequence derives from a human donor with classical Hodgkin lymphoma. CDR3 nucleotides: TGTGCCAGCAGTTTTGAGAGAGGCTACGAGCAGTACTTC. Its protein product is CASSFERGYEQYF.